The 23 T cell receptor beta chains below all came from one sample that was sequenced in a study of PD-1 blockade in classical Hodgkin lymphoma (dated by TCRdb to 2020 to 2021). Receptor amplification or capture employed the immunoSEQ multiplex PCR assay. As stored in TCRdb, this immuneACCESS dataset retains in-frame rearrangements with V and J assigned. A fraction of the clones does not appear; measured against another copy, unresolved V genes explain less than half of the discrepancy, and the remainder lacks a known reason. For this sample the table gives some 100,000 clones, of which roughly 91% were detected only once. The ten largest clones represent 6.6% of the sample. The meaning of the sample's time point label: cycle 2 day 1 (C2D1) of nivolumab. Every trial patient had relapsed following autologous stem cell transplantation, and prior brentuximab vedotin exposure was what differed among cohorts A, B and C.

The starting material was peripheral blood mononuclear cells (PBMCs), obtained before the second cycle of nivolumab. The receptors here all came from a human donor with classical Hodgkin lymphoma.

The chain links TRBV5-6 to TRBJ2-3, with 9 nucleotides matching TRBD2. CDR3 length equals 15 residues. V shed 2 bases, J shed 4 bases, and the junction held 5 bases outside the gene matches. The germline gives CDR1 SGHDT, CDR2 YYEEEE. The CDR3, as DNA: TGTGCCAGCAGCTTAGCGGGGGGCGGGCCAGATACGCAGTATTTT. The encoded protein is CASSLAGGGPDTQYF.

The J gene is TRBJ2-7, the V gene TRBV7-2, with a weak D call TRBD1 (5 bases). Trimming removed 2 bases from V and 2 bases from J, with 16 bases in between. Germline values: CDR1 SGHTA, CDR2 FQGNSA. The CDR3 has 16 amino acids. In DNA, the CDR3 is TGTGCCAGCAGCTTAATTCAGGCAGGGTTAGCCTACGAGCAGTACTTC. Protein sequence: CASSLIQAGLAYEQYF.

The chain is built from TRBV5-1 and TRBJ1-6; the D gene is possibly TRBD1 (5 bases). Germline CDR1 SGHRS, CDR2 YFSETQ. The CDR3 covers 16 residues. The V gene lost 1 base and the J gene lost 7 bases, with 15 bases spanning the gap. The CDR3 loop is CASSLLRTGRNSPLHF. The CDR3 bases are TGCGCCAGCAGCTTGCTTAGAACAGGACGAAATTCACCCCTCCACTTT. Full variable domain (rest looked up from reference TRBV5-1 and TRBJ1-6): KAGVTQTPRYLIKTRGQQVTLSCSPISGHRSVSWYQQTPGQGLQFLFEYFSETQRNKGNFPGRFSGRQFSNSRSEMNVSTLELGDSALYLCASSLLRTGRNSPLHFGNGTRLTVT.

The chain is built from TRBV4-2 and TRBJ1-6, with TRBD1 matching over 7 bases. This CDR3 is built from 15 residues. Trimming at V came to 5 bases and at J to 5 bases, leaving 6 bases not matched to a gene. The V gene's germline CDR1 is LGHNA and CDR2 YNFKEQ. The DNA for the CDR3 is TGTGCCAGCAGCTGGCGGGACAGCGATAATTCACCCCTCCACTTT. Protein sequence: CASSWRDSDNSPLHF.

Concerning this clone: One end of the junction fails to match germline, which may point to a read error. The rearrangement uses TRBV6-4 and TRBJ1-1, with D unresolved. The CDR3 consists of 16 residues. The V gene's germline CDR1 is MRHNA and CDR2 SNTAGT. The CDR3: CASKPETGVGNAEAFF. CDR3 coding DNA: TGTGCCAGCAAACCCGAGACTGGGGTGGGGAACGCTGAAGCTTTCTTT.

The rearrangement joins TRBV6-6 to TRBJ2-1; 7 bases align to TRBD2. Germline V gene data show CDR1 as MNHNY and CDR2 as SVGAGI (reference sequence). The V segment lost 6 bases and the J segment 9 bases; nucleotides outside the gene matches: 8. The CDR3 is 13 residues long. CDR3: CASRPMGGGEQFF. CDR3 in DNA: TGTGCCAGCAGACCCATGGGGGGGGGTGAGCAGTTCTTC.

The rearrangement uses TRBV6-5 and TRBJ2-3; TRBD1 agrees at 8 bases. Germline CDR1 and CDR2: MNHEY and SVGAGI. With 6 bases clipped from V and 5 bases from J, the junction kept 10 bases outside the gene matches. This CDR3 has 15 amino acids. CDR3 region: CASRRLGQGRDTQYF. The CDR3 region has the DNA TGTGCCAGCAGGCGGCTCGGACAGGGAAGAGATACGCAGTATTTT.

The chain links TRBV19 to TRBJ2-5, with a possible D match to TRBD2 (6 bases). The length of the CDR3 is 16 residues. The germline V and J ends were trimmed by 5 bases and 1 base, with 17 bases remaining between them. CDR1 and CDR2 from the germline V gene are LNHDA and SQIVND (reference sequence). The CDR3 nucleotides are TGTGCCAGTAGTCCCCGGGGGAATGCGCGCCAAGAGACCCAGTACTTC. Translating it yields CASSPRGNARQETQYF. Supplemented by reference TRBV19 and TRBJ2-5, the full variable domain reads DGGITQSPKYLFRKEGQNVTLSCEQNLNHDAMYWYRQDPGQGLRLIYYSQIVNDFQKGDIAEGYSVSREKKESFPLTVTSAQKNPTAFYLCASSPRGNARQETQYFGPGTRLLVL.

The V gene is TRBV7-2, the J gene TRBJ2-7; 11 bases line up with TRBD2. The CDR3 has 16 amino acids. In germline, CDR1 is SGHTA, CDR2 FQGNSA. The V and J ends lost 3 bases and 1 base, in that order; junction bases with no gene match: 5. The CDR3 is CASSLVSGGGSYEQYF. CDR3 in DNA: TGTGCCAGCAGCTTGGTTAGCGGGGGGGGTTCCTACGAGCAGTACTTC.

The chain employs TRBV30 and TRBJ1-1; D is perhaps TRBD1 (5 bases). Germline assignment: CDR1 GTSNPN and CDR2 SVGIG (reference sequence). This CDR3 spans 14 amino acids. Trimming removed 7 bases at V and 1 base at J, with 16 bases between. In nucleotides, the CDR3 is TGTGCCTCCCGCACGGGGGTTTCGAACACTGAAGCTTTCTTT. This encodes CASRTGVSNTEAFF.

V is TRBV6-5 and J is TRBJ2-1, with D unresolved. CDR1 is MNHEY, CDR2 SVGAGI, per germline. The germline V and J ends were trimmed by 1 base and 0 bases, with 10 bases remaining between them. The CDR3 is made up of 16 amino acids. The CDR3: CASSYFPRSSYNEQFF. The CDR3 nucleotides are TGTGCCAGCAGTTACTTCCCTAGAAGCTCCTACAATGAGCAGTTCTTC.

The chain carries TRBV5-1 and TRBJ2-2; D unresolved. CDR3 length: 14 residues. Between the trimmed V and J ends, which lost 1 base and 4 bases, there was a span of 8 bases. Germline assignment: CDR1 SGHRS and CDR2 YFSETQ. The CDR3 bases are TGCGCCAGCAGCTTGCCGGTTAGCACCGGGGAGCTGTTTTTT. Amino acid sequence: CASSLPVSTGELFF. Looking up the rest from reference TRBV5-1 and TRBJ2-2 gives the full variable domain: KAGVTQTPRYLIKTRGQQVTLSCSPISGHRSVSWYQQTPGQGLQFLFEYFSETQRNKGNFPGRFSGRQFSNSRSEMNVSTLELGDSALYLCASSLPVSTGELFFGEGSRLTVL.

V is TRBV5-8 and J is TRBJ2-5; no clear D. The last part of the DNA fits TRBJ2-7 better; the J call may be wrong. Germline V gives CDR1 SGHTS, CDR2 YDEGEE. The CDR3 is 11 amino acids. Here the CDR3 DNA reads TGTGCCAGCAGTTCTTATTACGAGCAGTACTTC. Protein: CASSSYYEQYF.

The CDR3 sequence: CAWRSVERGAGYEQYF. CDR3 in DNA: TGTGCCTGGAGAAGTGTGGAGCGGGGGGCTGGCTACGAGCAGTACTTC. The chain is built from TRBV30 and TRBJ2-7, with 9 bases matching TRBD2. The germline V gene encodes CDR1 GTSNPN and CDR2 SVGIG (reference sequence). V was pared by 3 bases and J by 3 bases, with 12 bases of the junction left unmatched. This CDR3 has 16 amino acids.

There are a few counts of this clone. The chain has TRBV5-1 and TRBJ1-2, with TRBD1 identical over 11 bases. The V gene's germline CDR1 is SGHRS and CDR2 YFSETQ. This CDR3 is built from 17 residues. V gave up 0 bases and J gave up 4 bases; unmatched junction bases: 8. CDR3 sequence (DNA): TGCGCCAGCAGCTTGGGAGGACAGGGGGCCCTGGGCTATGGCTACACCTTC. Amino acid sequence: CASSLGGQGALGYGYTF. The full variable domain, in which reference TRBV5-1 and TRBJ1-2 provide the parts outside the CDR3, is KAGVTQTPRYLIKTRGQQVTLSCSPISGHRSVSWYQQTPGQGLQFLFEYFSETQRNKGNFPGRFSGRQFSNSRSEMNVSTLELGDSALYLCASSLGGQGALGYGYTFGSGTRLTVV.

The CDR3 DNA reads TGTGCCAGCAGCCTAGGGGGGGTTCCGGGTTATGAAGCTTTCTTT. It is translated as CASSLGGVPGYEAFF. The chain combines TRBV9 with TRBJ1-1, with D perhaps matching TRBD1 (6 bases). This CDR3 region has 15 residues. Germline loops: CDR1 SGDLS, CDR2 YYNGEE. Trimming stripped 4 bases from V and 7 bases from J, with 20 bases between.

This chain connects TRBV6-5 to TRBJ2-1; D may be TRBD1 or TRBD2 (6 bases each). The CDR3 spans 14 residues. Trimming left V 8 bases short and J 0 bases short, with 11 bases between. Germline assignment: CDR1 MNHEY and CDR2 SVGAGI. CDR3 sequence reads: CASSGGLSYNEQFF. CDR3 nucleotides: TGTGCCAGCTCCGGGGGCCTCTCCTACAATGAGCAGTTCTTC.

The chain joins TRBV19 to TRBJ2-3; D is unclear. V was pared by 4 bases and J by 3 bases, with 20 bases between. The CDR3 length is 17 residues. Germline CDR1 and CDR2: LNHDA and SQIVND (reference sequence). CDR3 amino acids: CASSRLRVTVGTDTQYF. The CDR3 bases are TGTGCCAGTAGTAGGTTAAGAGTAACGGTTGGGACAGATACGCAGTATTTT.

V usage is TRBV28 and J usage is TRBJ2-7; 9 nucleotides line up with TRBD1. Unmatched junction bases numbered 12, after V lost 7 bases and J lost 2 bases. The V gene's germline CDR1 is MDHEN and CDR2 SYDVKM. The CDR3 runs to 16 residues. The CDR3 nucleotides read TGTGCCAGCATAGCGAGGGACCGGGACAGGGCCTACGAGCAGTACTTC. Translation gives CASIARDRDRAYEQYF.

About this clone: Other DNA variants within this sample encode the same CDR3. This chain links TRBV27 with TRBJ2-3; D not resolved. The CDR3 is 12 amino acids. The germline CDR1 and CDR2 sequences are MNHEY and SMNVEV (reference sequence). Trimming took 0 bases from V and 5 from J, leaving 3 bases between them. Here the CDR3 DNA reads TGTGCCAGCAGTTTATCGAGAGATACGCAGTATTTT. Translated: CASSLSRDTQYF.

This clone was detected only a few times. The J gene is TRBJ1-1, the V gene TRBV5-6, with no clear D. CDR1 SGHDT and CDR2 YYEEEE come from the germline V gene. The V and J ends lost 0 bases and 4 bases respectively, with 1 base between them. This CDR3 comprises 11 residues. CDR3 in DNA: TGTGCCAGCAGCTTGGGCACTGAAGCTTTCTTT. Protein product: CASSLGTEAFF.

The rearrangement joins TRBV15 to TRBJ2-1; D may correspond to TRBD1 or TRBD2 (7 bases each). V lost 2 bases and J 5 bases, leaving 19 bases between the germline ends. Germline V gene data show CDR1 as LNHNV and CDR2 as YYDKDF (reference sequence). This CDR3 has 17 residues. The CDR3 DNA sequence: TGTGCCACCAGCAGACCCCAGTGGCGGGGGACAGACAATGAGCAGTTCTTC. It codes for CATSRPQWRGTDNEQFF.

The chain links TRBV30 to TRBJ2-5; 11 positions match TRBD2. The V gene's germline CDR1 is GTSNPN and CDR2 SVGIG (reference sequence). J was trimmed by 2 bases and V by 5 bases; bases with no gene match: 7. This CDR3 contains 15 residues. The CDR3 DNA reads as TGTGCCTGGGCCCAGGGACTAGCGGTTCAAGAGACCCAGTACTTC. It specifies CAWAQGLAVQETQYF. Combining the CDR3 with reference TRBV30 and TRBJ2-5 gives the whole variable domain SQTIHQWPATLVQPVGSPLSLECTVEGTSNPNLYWYRQAAGRGLQLLFYSVGIGQISSEVPQNLSASRPQDRQFILSSKKLLLSDSGFYLCAWAQGLAVQETQYFGPGTRLLVL.